This T cell receptor beta chain was found in a study of T cells in Graves' hyperthyroidism and ophthalmopathy. CDR1 and CDR2 (germline): SGDLS, YYNGEE. This CDR3 contains 16 residues. The germline V and J ends were trimmed by 0 bases and 0 bases, with 10 bases remaining between them. There were TCR beta CDR3 regions amplified from RNA transcripts. The TCR CDR3 was amplified in a first-round RT-PCR using the HTBI primer set. Each CDR3 protein is one row after TCRdb ran MiXCR on the multiplex PCR reads. The sample records 690,000 or so distinct CDR3 sequences, about 19% being singletons. A remark on this clonotype: Its cognate antigen is unknown.

Study outcomes and limitations: Ophthalmopathy was told apart from stable hyperthyroidism by a 13 V-J model.

This TCR was sampled from a woman aged 50 to 60 with Graves' hyperthyroidism that later progressed to Graves' ophthalmopathy. The chain links TRBV9 to TRBJ2-1; D possibly corresponds to TRBD2 (5 bases). Material: blood. The CDR3 region is CASSVEGRSSYNEQFF. CDR3 DNA sequence: TGTGCCAGCAGCGTAGAAGGGAGAAGCTCCTACAATGAGCAGTTCTTC.